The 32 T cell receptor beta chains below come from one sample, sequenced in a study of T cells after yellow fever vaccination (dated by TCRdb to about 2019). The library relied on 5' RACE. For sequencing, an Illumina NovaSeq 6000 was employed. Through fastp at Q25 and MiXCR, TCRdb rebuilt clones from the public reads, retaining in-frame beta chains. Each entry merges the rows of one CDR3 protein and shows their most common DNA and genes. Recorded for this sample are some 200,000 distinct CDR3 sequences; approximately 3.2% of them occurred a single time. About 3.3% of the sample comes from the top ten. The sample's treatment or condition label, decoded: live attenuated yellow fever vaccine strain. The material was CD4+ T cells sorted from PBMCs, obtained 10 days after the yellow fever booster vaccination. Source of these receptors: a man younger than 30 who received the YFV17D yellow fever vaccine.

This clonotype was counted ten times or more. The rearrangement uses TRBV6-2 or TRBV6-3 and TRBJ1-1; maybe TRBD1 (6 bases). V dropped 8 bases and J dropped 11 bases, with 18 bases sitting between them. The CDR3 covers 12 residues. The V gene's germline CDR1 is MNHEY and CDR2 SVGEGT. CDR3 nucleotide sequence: TGTGCCAGCCGTAAAAAGACAGGAGGCGCTTTCTTT. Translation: CASRKKTGGAFF.

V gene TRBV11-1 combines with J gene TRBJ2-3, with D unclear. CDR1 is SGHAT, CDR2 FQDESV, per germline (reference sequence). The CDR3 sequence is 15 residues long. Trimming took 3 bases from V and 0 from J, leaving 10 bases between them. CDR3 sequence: CASSFEADSTDTQYF. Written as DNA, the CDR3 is TGTGCCAGCAGCTTTGAGGCGGATAGCACAGATACGCAGTATTTT.

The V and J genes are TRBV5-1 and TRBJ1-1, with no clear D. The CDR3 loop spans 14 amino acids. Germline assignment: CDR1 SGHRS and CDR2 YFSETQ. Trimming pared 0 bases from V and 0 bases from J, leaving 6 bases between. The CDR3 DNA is TGCGCCAGCAGCTTGGCCAGTATGAACACTGAAGCTTTCTTT. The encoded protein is CASSLASMNTEAFF. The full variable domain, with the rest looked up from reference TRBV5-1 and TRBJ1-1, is KAGVTQTPRYLIKTRGQQVTLSCSPISGHRSVSWYQQTPGQGLQFLFEYFSETQRNKGNFPGRFSGRQFSNSRSEMNVSTLELGDSALYLCASSLASMNTEAFFGQGTRLTVV.

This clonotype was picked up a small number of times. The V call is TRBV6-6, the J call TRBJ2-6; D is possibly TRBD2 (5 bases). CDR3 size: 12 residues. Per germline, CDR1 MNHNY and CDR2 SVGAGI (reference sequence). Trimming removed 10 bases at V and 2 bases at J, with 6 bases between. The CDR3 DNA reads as TGTGCCACCGGGGCTGGGGCCAACGTCCTGACTTTC. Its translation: CATGAGANVLTF.

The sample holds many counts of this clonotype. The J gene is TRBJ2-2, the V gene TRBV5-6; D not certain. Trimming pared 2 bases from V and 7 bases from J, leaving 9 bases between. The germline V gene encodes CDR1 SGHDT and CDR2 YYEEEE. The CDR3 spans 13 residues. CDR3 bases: TGTGCCAGCAGCTTCGGGTTCGGCGGGGAGCTGTTTTTT. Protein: CASSFGFGGELFF.

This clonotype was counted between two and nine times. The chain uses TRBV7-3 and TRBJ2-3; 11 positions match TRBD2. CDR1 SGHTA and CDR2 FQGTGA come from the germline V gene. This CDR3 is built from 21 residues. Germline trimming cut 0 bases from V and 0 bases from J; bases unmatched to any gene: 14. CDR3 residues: CASSLTQLAGGSFPSTDTQYF. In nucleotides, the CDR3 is TGTGCCAGCAGCTTAACGCAGCTAGCGGGGGGAAGCTTCCCTAGCACAGATACGCAGTATTTT.

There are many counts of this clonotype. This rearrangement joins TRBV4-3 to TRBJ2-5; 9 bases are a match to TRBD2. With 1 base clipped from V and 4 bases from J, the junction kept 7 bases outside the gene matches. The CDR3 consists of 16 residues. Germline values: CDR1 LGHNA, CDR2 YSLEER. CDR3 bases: TGCGCCAGCAGCCAAGGCGGGGCGGGGGGGCCAGAGACCCAGTACTTC. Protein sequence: CASSQGGAGGPETQYF.

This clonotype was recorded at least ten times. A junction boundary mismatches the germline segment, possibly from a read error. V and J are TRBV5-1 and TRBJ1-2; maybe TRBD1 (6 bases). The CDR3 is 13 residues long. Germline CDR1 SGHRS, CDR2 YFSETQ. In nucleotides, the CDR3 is TGCGCCAGCAGCTTGGGACAGGCCTATGCCTACACCTTC. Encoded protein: CASSLGQAYAYTF.

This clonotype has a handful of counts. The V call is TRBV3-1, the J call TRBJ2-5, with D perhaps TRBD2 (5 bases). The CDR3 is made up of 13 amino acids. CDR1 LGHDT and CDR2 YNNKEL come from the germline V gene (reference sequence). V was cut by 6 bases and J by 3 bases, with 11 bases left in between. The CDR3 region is CASRRPGKETQYF. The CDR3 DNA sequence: TGTGCCAGCAGGCGCCCGGGGAAAGAGACCCAGTACTTC.

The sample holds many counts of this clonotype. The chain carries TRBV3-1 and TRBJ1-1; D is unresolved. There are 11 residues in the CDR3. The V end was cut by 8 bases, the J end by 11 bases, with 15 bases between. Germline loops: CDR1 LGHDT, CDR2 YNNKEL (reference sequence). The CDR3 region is CASDGRAGAFF. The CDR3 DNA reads TGTGCCAGCGACGGTAGGGCGGGCGCTTTCTTT.

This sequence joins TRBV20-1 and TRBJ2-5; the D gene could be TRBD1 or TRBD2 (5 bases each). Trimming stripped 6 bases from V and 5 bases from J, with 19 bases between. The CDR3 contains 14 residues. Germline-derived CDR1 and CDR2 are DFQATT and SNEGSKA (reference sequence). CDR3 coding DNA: TGCAGTGCGCCCCCCTCAGGTGGGACGGAGACCCAGTACTTC. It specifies CSAPPSGGTETQYF.

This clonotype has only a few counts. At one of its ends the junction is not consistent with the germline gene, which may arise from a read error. The CDR3 is CASSQILNSGYTF. For the CDR3, the DNA is TGTGCCAGCAGCCAAATACTGAACTCTGGCTACACCTTC. The rearrangement joins TRBV3-1 to TRBJ1-2; D unresolved. Germline CDR1 reads LGHDT; CDR2 reads YNNKEL (reference sequence). This CDR3 is built from 13 residues.

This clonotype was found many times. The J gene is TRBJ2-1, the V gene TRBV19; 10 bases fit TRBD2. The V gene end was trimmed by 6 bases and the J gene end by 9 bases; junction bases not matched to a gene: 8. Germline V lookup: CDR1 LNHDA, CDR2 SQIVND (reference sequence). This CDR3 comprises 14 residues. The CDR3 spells CASRRTSGLSEQFF. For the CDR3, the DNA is TGTGCCAGTAGACGGACTAGCGGACTCAGTGAGCAGTTCTTC.

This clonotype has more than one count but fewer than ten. CDR3: CASSLFGRANNEQFF. The CDR3 region has the DNA TGCGCCAGCAGCTTGTTCGGCAGGGCCAACAATGAGCAGTTCTTC. V usage is TRBV5-1 and J usage is TRBJ2-1; the D gene is possibly TRBD1 (5 bases). Trimming left V 1 base short and J 5 bases short, with 13 bases between. CDR3 length: 15 residues. Looked up from germline, CDR1 is SGHRS and CDR2 is YFSETQ.

The CDR3 reads CASSRYGGPYTF. The CDR3 nucleotides read TGTGCCAGCAGCCGTTACGGGGGCCCCTACACCTTC. This chain connects TRBV7-2 to TRBJ1-2, with D possibly TRBD1 on 6 matching bases. Trimming removed 5 bases at V and 10 bases at J, with 14 bases between. The CDR3 spans 12 residues. Germline CDR1 is SGHTA and CDR2 is FQGNSA.

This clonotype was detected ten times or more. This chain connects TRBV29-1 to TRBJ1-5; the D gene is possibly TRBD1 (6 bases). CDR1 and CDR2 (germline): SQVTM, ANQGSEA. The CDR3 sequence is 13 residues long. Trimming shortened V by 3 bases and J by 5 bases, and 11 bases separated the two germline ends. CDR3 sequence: CSVEGGGDQPQHF. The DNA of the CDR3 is TGCAGCGTTGAGGGAGGGGGGGATCAGCCCCAGCATTTT.

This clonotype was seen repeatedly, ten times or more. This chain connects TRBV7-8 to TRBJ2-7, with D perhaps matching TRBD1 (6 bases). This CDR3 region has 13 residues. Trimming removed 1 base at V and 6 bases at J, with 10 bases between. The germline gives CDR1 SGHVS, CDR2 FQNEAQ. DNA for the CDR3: TGTGCCAGCAGCTTAGTGCCGGACAGCGAGCAGTACTTC. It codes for CASSLVPDSEQYF.

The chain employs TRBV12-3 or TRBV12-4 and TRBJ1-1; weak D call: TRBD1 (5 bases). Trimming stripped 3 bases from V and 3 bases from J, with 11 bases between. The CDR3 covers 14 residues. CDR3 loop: CASSFGRVDTEAFF. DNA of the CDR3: TGTGCCAGCAGTTTCGGCAGGGTGGACACTGAAGCTTTCTTT.

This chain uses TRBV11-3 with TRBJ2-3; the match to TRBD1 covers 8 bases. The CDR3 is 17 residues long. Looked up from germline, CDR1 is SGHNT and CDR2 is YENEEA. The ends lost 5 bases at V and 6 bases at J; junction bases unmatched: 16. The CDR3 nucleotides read TGTGCCAGCAGCACGAAGAGGACAGGGAGGATAGAGGATACGCAGTATTTT. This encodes CASSTKRTGRIEDTQYF.

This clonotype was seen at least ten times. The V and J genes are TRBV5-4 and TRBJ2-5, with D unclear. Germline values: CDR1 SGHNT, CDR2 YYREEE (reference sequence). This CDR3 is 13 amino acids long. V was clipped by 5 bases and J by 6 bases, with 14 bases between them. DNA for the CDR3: TGTGCCAGCAGAATAACCGGTGGAAAGACCCAGTACTTC. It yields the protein CASRITGGKTQYF.

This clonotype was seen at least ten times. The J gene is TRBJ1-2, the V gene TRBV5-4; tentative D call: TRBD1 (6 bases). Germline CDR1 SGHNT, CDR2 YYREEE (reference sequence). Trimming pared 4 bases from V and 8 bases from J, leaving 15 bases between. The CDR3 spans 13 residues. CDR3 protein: CASSAAGEGGYTF. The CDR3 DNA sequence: TGTGCCAGCAGCGCGGCAGGGGAAGGCGGCTACACCTTC. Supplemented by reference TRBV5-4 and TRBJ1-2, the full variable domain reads ETGVTQSPTHLIKTRGQQVTLRCSSQSGHNTVSWYQQALGQGPQFIFQYYREEENGRGNFPPRFSGLQFPNYSSELNVNALELDDSALYLCASSAAGEGGYTFGSGTRLTVV.

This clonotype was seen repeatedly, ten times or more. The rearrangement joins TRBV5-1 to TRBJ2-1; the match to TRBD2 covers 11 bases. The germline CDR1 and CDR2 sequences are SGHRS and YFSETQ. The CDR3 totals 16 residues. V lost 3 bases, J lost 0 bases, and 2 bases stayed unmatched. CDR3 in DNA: TGCGCCAGCAGCTCGGGACTAGCGGACTCCTACAATGAGCAGTTCTTC. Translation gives CASSSGLADSYNEQFF.

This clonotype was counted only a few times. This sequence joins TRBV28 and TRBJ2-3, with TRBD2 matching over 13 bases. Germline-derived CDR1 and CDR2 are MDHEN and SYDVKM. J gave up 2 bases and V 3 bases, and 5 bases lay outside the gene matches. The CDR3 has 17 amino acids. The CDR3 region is CASSFSGTSGVTDTQYF. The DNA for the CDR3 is TGTGCCAGCAGTTTCTCCGGGACTAGCGGGGTCACAGATACGCAGTATTTT.

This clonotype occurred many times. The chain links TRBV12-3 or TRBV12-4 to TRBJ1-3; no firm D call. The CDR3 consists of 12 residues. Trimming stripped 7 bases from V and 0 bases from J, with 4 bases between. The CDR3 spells CASTPSGNTIYF. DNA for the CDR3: TGTGCCAGCACCCCCTCTGGAAACACCATATATTTT.

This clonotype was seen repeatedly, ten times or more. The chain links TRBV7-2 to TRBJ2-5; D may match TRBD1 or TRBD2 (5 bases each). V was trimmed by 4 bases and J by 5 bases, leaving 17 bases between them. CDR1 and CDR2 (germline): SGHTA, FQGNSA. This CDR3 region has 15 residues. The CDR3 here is CASSSRQRRGETQYF. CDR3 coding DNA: TGTGCCAGCAGCTCCCGACAGCGAAGAGGGGAGACCCAGTACTTC.

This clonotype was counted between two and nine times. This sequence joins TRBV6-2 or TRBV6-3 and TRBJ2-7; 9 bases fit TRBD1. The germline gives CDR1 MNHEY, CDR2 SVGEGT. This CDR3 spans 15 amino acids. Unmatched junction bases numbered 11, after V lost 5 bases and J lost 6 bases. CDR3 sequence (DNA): TGTGCCAGCAGTCAAACCCGGGACAGGGTAGGCGAGCAGTACGTC. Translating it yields CASSQTRDRVGEQYV.

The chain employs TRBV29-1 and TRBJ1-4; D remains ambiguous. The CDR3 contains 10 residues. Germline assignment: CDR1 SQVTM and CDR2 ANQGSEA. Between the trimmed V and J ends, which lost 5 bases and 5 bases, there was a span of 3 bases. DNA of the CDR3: TGCAGCGTTAAGAATGAAAAACTGTTTTTT. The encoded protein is CSVKNEKLFF.

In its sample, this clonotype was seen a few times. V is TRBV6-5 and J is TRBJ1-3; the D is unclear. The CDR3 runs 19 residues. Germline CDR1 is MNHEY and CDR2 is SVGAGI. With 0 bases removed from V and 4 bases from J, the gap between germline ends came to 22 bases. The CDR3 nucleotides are TGTGCCAGCAGTTACTCTTTAGGTTCTGTTGGACGGGCAGGAAACACCATATATTTT. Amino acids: CASSYSLGSVGRAGNTIYF.

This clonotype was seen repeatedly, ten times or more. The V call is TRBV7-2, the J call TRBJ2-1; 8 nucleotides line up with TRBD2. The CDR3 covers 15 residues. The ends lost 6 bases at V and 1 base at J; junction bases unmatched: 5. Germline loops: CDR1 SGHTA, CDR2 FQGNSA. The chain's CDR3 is CASRLAGGSYNEQFF. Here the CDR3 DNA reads TGTGCCAGCAGGTTGGCGGGGGGTTCCTACAATGAGCAGTTCTTC.

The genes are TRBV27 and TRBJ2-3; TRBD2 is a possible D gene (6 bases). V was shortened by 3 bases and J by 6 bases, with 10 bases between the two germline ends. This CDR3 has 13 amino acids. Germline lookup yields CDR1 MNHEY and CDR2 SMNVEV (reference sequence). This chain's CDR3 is CASSFPGLDTQYF. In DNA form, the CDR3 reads TGTGCCAGCAGTTTTCCGGGACTGGATACGCAGTATTTT.

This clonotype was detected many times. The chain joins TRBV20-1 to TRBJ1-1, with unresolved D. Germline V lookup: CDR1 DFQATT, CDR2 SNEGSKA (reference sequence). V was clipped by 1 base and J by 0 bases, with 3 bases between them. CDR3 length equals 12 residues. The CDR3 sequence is CSARVLNTEAFF. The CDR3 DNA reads TGCAGTGCTAGAGTACTGAACACTGAAGCTTTCTTT.

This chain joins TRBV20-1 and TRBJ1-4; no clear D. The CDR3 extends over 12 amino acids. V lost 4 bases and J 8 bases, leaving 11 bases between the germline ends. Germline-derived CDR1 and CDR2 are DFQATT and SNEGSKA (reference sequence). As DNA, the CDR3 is TGCAGTGCTAAGCGGACCGTAGAAAAACTGTTTTTT. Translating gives CSAKRTVEKLFF.